This entry is about one T cell receptor beta chain. Its cognate antigen has yet to be identified. Nothing much larger sits one base from this clone, and base qualities are not available. From the cysteine through the phenylalanine, the CDR3 covers 15 amino acids. The CDR3 DNA has 45 bases and is translated from base 1. Taken from the germline V gene, the CDR1 and CDR2 loops are KGHSH and LQKENI. V is pared back by 3 bases and J by 2 bases, with 11 bases lying between the germline termini. These data come from a study of follicular helper T cells after annual influenza vaccination (dated by TCRdb to about 2017). In the study overall: Blood was drawn on days 0, 7 and 28 after each seasonal influenza vaccination. To look at recall of cTfh clones, some subjects were tracked through successive annual vaccinations covering the 2013-2014, 2014-2015 and 2015-2016 seasons. One week after vaccination, a second recruited cohort of approximately twelve subjects (Table S1) displayed a similar ICOS+CD38+ cTfh response. Multi-year samples were available from six subjects, with four subjects covering two vaccination seasons and two subjects covering three seasons. Samples from 2013-2014 were cryopreserved, whereas samples from about 2015 were processed immediately after collection. The full study reports these points: With successive annual vaccinations, a recurrent oligoclonal ICOS+CD38+ cTfh response was recalled, and this response contained tetramer and AIM influenza-specific clonotypes. Only roughly 9.5-20% of analyzed cells yielded productive TCRB sequences, so sampling of rare clonotypes was not possible. Undersampling of the much larger non-cTfh compartments could not be excluded when assessing influenza clone enrichment. ICOS+CD38+ cTfh clonality correlated with the frequency of that population, and its change correlated with the change in circulating plasmablast frequency. Day 7 ICOS+CD38+ clones were most often found later in ICOS-CD38- cTfh, suggesting that subset may serve as a memory reservoir.

The protocol used for the library was the immunoSEQ multiplex PCR assay. Adaptive Biotechnologies carried out TCRB amplification, library preparation, sequencing and preliminary bioinformatics at Survey level resolution. In the source study's methods: Clonality was calculated in R as 1 minus normalized Shannon entropy, and the Gini index was computed with the R package ineq. To get the overlap score, the summed counts of shared sequences were divided by the total counts of all sequences in both of the compared samples. The significance of shared clonotypes was tested with Fisher's exact test, assuming a theoretical repertoire of 10^7 TCRB sequences. Not all clones reach the TCRdb copy of this immuneACCESS table, which keeps in-frame sequences only. Checked studies attribute under half of the gap to unresolved V genes and leave the rest unexplained. V, J and clone size are taken as reported in that table, and D and trimming were inferred from the DNA itself. This sample comprises about 9,700 clones, 70% to 90% of them detected only once. The ten largest account for about 0.36% of the sample.

This specimen's time point label, per the study, means: 2015-2016 season, 7 days after influenza vaccination. Seasonal inactivated influenza vaccine (Fluvarix) was administered to adults, and sorted blood CD4 subsets were tracked by TCRB sequencing before and after vaccination. To be eligible, subjects had to live in the community and must not have received influenza vaccine in the previous 6 months. Reasons for exclusion included contraindications to influenza vaccine, substance abuse, HIV/AIDS, active malignancy, immunomodulatory medication, and active illness such as respiratory infection. At each time point, somewhere between about 40 and 110 mL of blood was taken. Ficoll-Paque PLUS or SepMate separation was used to isolate PBMC. As a non-Tfh comparison subset, CXCR5- memory CD4 T cells were sorted. Cell subsets were sorted from PBMC on a BD FACS Aria before DNA extraction.

The chain employs TRBV18 and TRBJ1-5; tentative D gene TRBD1, with 5 bases matching. The origin of this receptor is an adult who received the influenza vaccine. Specimen: CXCR5- memory CD4+ T cells sorted from blood, collected 7 days after influenza vaccination. Interpreted using the paper, the cell subset or site label stands for: CXCR5- memory CD4 T cells. CDR3 reads: CASSPAGTGNQPQHF. The sequenced DNA: TGTGCCAGCTCACCGGCAGGGACGGGCAATCAGCCCCAGCATTTT.